This T cell receptor (beta chain) comes out of a study of blood T cells in healthy people across ages. The donors, healthy Caucasians from Russia, were aged about 6 to 95. Primers used in a second PCR of about 6 to 11 cycles were a sample-barcoded 5' primer and a J-beta primer mix. TCRdb reprocessed the 5' RACE reads via MiXCR and lists one record per CDR3 protein. The sample carries over 500,000 distinct CDR3 sequences, about 28% recorded once. Per the germline V gene, CDR1 is MNHEY and CDR2 is SVGAGI. This CDR3 comprises 14 residues. These sequences were also reported in another study, on T cells of mothers and their children. This second report adds: Study donors consisted of three healthy Caucasian mothers and their six children. Inherited differences only slightly affect thymic shaping of TCR recombination output. An overlap that was slightly higher, though non-significant, was seen in related mother-child pairs versus unrelated pairs.

The chain carries TRBV6-5 and TRBJ2-5; perhaps TRBD2 as D (5 bases). Near its end, the DNA agrees better with TRBJ2-7, so the J call may be wrong. The material sequenced was blood. This clonotype originated in a boy younger than 10 in good health. The CDR3 sequence is CASSPQRVRYEQYF. The CDR3 DNA sequence: TGTGCCAGCAGCCCCCAGAGGGTAAGGTACGAGCAGTACTTC.